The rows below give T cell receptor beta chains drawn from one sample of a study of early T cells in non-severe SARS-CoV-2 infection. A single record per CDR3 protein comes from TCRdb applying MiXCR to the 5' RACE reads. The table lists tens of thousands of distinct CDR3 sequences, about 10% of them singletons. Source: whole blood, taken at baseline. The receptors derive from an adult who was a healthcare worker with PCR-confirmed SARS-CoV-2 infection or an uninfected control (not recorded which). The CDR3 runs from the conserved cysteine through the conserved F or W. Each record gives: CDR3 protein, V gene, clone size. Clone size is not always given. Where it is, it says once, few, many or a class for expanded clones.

CASSRGAYNSPLHF TRBV12-3/TRBV12-4 few
CASTRERITDTQYF TRBV7-2 -
CASSPTKDSYSGNTIYF TRBV18 many
CTSSQDCSYGYTF TRBV1 -
CASSPRLKGPGPQYF TRBV11-2 few
CASSYAGGPYEQYF TRBV6-2/TRBV6-3 -
CSATLAGNTDTQYF TRBV20-1 many
CASSPYGDSRNQPQHF TRBV18 few
CASTLRFLSQPQHF TRBV28 few
CASSPRDTGTDTQYF TRBV13 few